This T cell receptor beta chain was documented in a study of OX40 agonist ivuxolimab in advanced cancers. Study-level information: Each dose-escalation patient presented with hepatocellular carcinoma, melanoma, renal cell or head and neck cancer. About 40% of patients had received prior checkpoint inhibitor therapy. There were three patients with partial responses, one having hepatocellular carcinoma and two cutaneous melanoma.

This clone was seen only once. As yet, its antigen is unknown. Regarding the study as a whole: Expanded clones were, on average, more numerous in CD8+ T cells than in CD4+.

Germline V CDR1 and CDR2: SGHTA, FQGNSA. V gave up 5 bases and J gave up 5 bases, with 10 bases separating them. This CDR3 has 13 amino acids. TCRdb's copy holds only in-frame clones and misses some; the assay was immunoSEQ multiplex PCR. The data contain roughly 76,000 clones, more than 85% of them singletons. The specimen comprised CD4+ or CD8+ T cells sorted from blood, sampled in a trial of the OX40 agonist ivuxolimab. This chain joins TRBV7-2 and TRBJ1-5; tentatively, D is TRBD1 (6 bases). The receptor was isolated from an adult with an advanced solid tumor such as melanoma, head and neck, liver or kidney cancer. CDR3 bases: TGTGCCAGCAGCAGACAGGACGATCAGCCCCAGCATTTT. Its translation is CASSRQDDQPQHF.